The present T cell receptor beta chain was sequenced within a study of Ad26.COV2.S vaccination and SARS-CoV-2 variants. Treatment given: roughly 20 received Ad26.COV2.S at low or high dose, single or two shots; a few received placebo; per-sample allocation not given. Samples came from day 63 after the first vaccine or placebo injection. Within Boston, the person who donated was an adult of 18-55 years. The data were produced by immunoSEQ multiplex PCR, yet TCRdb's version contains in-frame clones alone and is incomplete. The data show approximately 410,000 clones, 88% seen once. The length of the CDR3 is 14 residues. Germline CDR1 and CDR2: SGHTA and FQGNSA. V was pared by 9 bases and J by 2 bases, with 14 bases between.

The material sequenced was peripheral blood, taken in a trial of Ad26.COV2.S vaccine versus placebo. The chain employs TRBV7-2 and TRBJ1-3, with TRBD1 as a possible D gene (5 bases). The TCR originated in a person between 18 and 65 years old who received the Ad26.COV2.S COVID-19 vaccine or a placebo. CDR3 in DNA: TGTGCCAGTTGCCCCGGGACGGCTGGAAACACCATATATTTT. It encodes CASCPGTAGNTIYF.